The 21 T cell receptor beta chains reported below all come from one sample, sequenced in a study of OX40 agonist ivuxolimab in advanced cancers. Sequenced by immunoSEQ multiplex PCR; TCRdb stores in-frame clones only, minus some. The top ten hold about 0.37% of the sample, which has about 65,000 clones, roughly 84% seen once. Here the sequenced sample was CD4+ or CD8+ T cells sorted from blood, taken in a trial of the OX40 agonist ivuxolimab. These receptors all come from an adult with an advanced solid tumor such as melanoma, head and neck, liver or kidney cancer.

This clone showed up just a few times. One end of the junction fails to match germline, which may point to a read error. The chain uses TRBV7-2 and TRBJ2-7, with 7 bases identical to TRBD2. The germline V gene encodes CDR1 SGHTA and CDR2 FQGNSA. There are 11 residues in the CDR3. The CDR3 protein is CASSLSGALSF. CDR3 bases: TGTGCCAGCAGCTTAAGCGGGGCCTTAAGCTTC.

The chain recombines TRBV4-3 with TRBJ2-5, with 14 bases matching TRBD2. Germline V lookup: CDR1 LGHNA, CDR2 YSLEER. J was trimmed by 2 bases and V by 1 base; bases with no gene match: 0. CDR3 length: 16 amino acids. CDR3 nucleotide sequence: TGCGCCAGCAGCCAAGGACTAGCGGGGGGGCAAGAGACCCAGTACTTC. Its translation is CASSQGLAGGQETQYF.

The J gene is TRBJ1-5, the V gene TRBV4-3; the D gene is possibly TRBD1 (5 bases). The V and J ends lost 4 bases and 3 bases respectively, with 13 bases between them. The CDR3 is 15 residues long. CDR1 and CDR2 (germline): LGHNA, YSLEER. Written as DNA, the CDR3 is TGCGCCAGCAGCCCGGGGGTAGGGAACAATCAGCCCCAGCATTTT. Protein sequence: CASSPGVGNNQPQHF.

The chain links TRBV5-1 to TRBJ1-1; D remains unclear. Trimming took 0 bases from V and 1 from J, leaving 10 bases between them. This CDR3 contains 15 residues. Germline V lookup: CDR1 SGHRS, CDR2 YFSETQ. Here the CDR3 DNA reads TGCGCCAGCAGCTTGGTGAGCCCGGGGAACACTGAAGCTTTCTTT. It specifies CASSLVSPGNTEAFF.

This clone was detected once. This rearrangement joins TRBV27 to TRBJ2-2; 10 bases line up with TRBD2. Germline trimming cut 3 bases from V and 4 bases from J; bases unmatched to any gene: 2. Looked up from germline, CDR1 is MNHEY and CDR2 is SMNVEV (reference sequence). The CDR3 totals 15 residues. The CDR3 sequence: CASSFERGGTGELFF. In DNA, the CDR3 is TGTGCCAGCAGTTTCGAGCGGGGGGGCACCGGGGAGCTGTTTTTT.

CDR3 DNA: TGTGCCAGCAGCTTAGCCGGGACTAGCACAGATACGCAGTATTTT. Protein sequence: CASSLAGTSTDTQYF. The rearrangement joins TRBV11-2 to TRBJ2-3; D possibly corresponds to TRBD2 (6 bases). V was cut by 1 base and J by 0 bases, with 8 bases left in between. Germline V CDR1 and CDR2: SGHAT, FQNNGV. This CDR3 comprises 15 residues.

The CDR3 region has the DNA TGCGCCAGCAGCTTAGGCGGGGGGATGGAAGAGACCCAGTACTTC. Encoded protein: CASSLGGGMEETQYF. The chain employs TRBV5-1 and TRBJ2-5, with 8 bases aligning to TRBD2. V lost 2 bases, J lost 3 bases, and 6 bases stayed unmatched. The CDR3 sequence is 15 residues long. The V gene's germline CDR1 is SGHRS and CDR2 YFSETQ.

V is TRBV7-3 and J is TRBJ1-2; tentative D call: TRBD1 (6 bases). The germline gives CDR1 SGHTA, CDR2 FQGTGA. The length of the CDR3 is 12 residues. Trimming took off 10 bases at V and 4 bases at J, with 13 bases between the two ends. CDR3 DNA sequence: TGTGCCACCCAGGGGCGCGTCTATGGCTACACCTTC. This translates into CATQGRVYGYTF.

This clone was picked up a small number of times. The V gene is TRBV6-5, the J gene TRBJ2-7; the D gene is possibly TRBD1 (6 bases). The CDR3 sequence is 13 residues long. Germline V gene data show CDR1 as MNHEY and CDR2 as SVGAGI. Trimming removed 5 bases at V and 2 bases at J, with 10 bases between. CDR3 sequence: CASSQGIAYEQYF. CDR3 coding DNA: TGTGCCAGCAGTCAGGGGATCGCCTACGAGCAGTACTTC.

The rearrangement joins TRBV6-5 to TRBJ1-1; TRBD1 matches at 8 bases. Losses at the gene ends were 10 bases for V and 1 base for J; bases not matched to a gene: 11. The germline CDR1 and CDR2 sequences are MNHEY and SVGAGI. The CDR3 runs to 15 residues. In DNA form, the CDR3 reads TGTGCCACCTCCCGGGGGGGACAGGCGAACACTGAAGCTTTCTTT. Its protein is CATSRGGQANTEAFF.

The chain has TRBV7-9 and TRBJ2-1; TRBD1 might be the D (7 bases). V shed 1 base and J shed 3 bases, with 19 bases lying between them. Germline loops: CDR1 SEHNR, CDR2 FQNEAQ (reference sequence). The CDR3 covers 18 residues. This chain's CDR3 is CASSLGGGGGRSYNEQFF. CDR3 DNA sequence: TGTGCCAGCAGCTTAGGGGGCGGAGGGGGCCGAAGCTACAATGAGCAGTTCTTC.

This rearrangement joins TRBV5-1 to TRBJ1-1; D might be TRBD1 (6 bases). CDR1 is SGHRS and CDR2 is YFSETQ in the germline V gene. V was trimmed by 2 bases and J by 6 bases, leaving 14 bases between them. CDR3 length: 14 residues. The CDR3 DNA follows: TGCGCCAGCAGCTTAAGTCAGGGGCGTGCTGAAGCTTTCTTT. Protein: CASSLSQGRAEAFF.

The V and J genes are TRBV9 and TRBJ2-3; D possibly corresponds to TRBD1 (5 bases). Germline V gene data show CDR1 as SGDLS and CDR2 as YYNGEE. V lost 4 bases to trimming and J lost 3 bases, with 15 bases between them. The length of the CDR3 is 15 residues. This chain's CDR3 is CASSFQGRITDTQYF. In DNA form, the CDR3 reads TGTGCCAGCAGCTTTCAGGGTAGGATAACAGATACGCAGTATTTT. Full variable domain (rest looked up from reference TRBV9 and TRBJ2-3): DSGVTQTPKHLITATGQRVTLRCSPRSGDLSVYWYQQSLDQGLQFLIQYYNGEERAKGNILERFSAQQFPDLHSELNLSSLELGDSALYFCASSFQGRITDTQYFGPGTRLTVL.

The genes are TRBV5-1 and TRBJ2-5, with TRBD1 identical over 7 bases. V shed 0 bases, J shed 4 bases, and the junction held 6 bases outside the gene matches. There are 15 residues in the CDR3. CDR1 is SGHRS and CDR2 is YFSETQ in the germline V gene. Here the CDR3 DNA reads TGCGCCAGCAGCTTGGGGGCGACAGGGCGAGAGACCCAGTACTTC. Encoded protein: CASSLGATGRETQYF.

The chain has TRBV11-3 and TRBJ2-1, with 7 bases matching TRBD2. Germline V gene data show CDR1 as SGHNT and CDR2 as YENEEA. V shed 5 bases, J shed 7 bases, and the junction held 11 bases outside the gene matches. This CDR3 is built from 15 residues. CDR3 nucleotides: TGTGCCAGCAGCCCCCGGGGAGGGCTGAGTAATGAGCAGTTCTTC. Translated, it gives CASSPRGGLSNEQFF.

This clone was counted only a few times. The V call is TRBV7-8, the J call TRBJ2-1, with TRBD1 matching 9 bases. The germline gives CDR1 SGHVS, CDR2 FQNEAQ. This CDR3 is 16 amino acids long. Trimming took 5 bases from V and 8 from J; bases not matched to a gene: 13. CDR3 nucleotides: TGTGCCAGCAGCCCACTAACGCCGGGACAGGGAGATGAGCAGTTCTTC. Protein product: CASSPLTPGQGDEQFF.

The chain employs TRBV7-8 and TRBJ1-5; no definite D call. Germline CDR1 and CDR2: SGHVS and FQNEAQ. V was shortened by 2 bases and J by 0 bases, with 14 bases between the two germline ends. This CDR3 comprises 17 residues. The CDR3 nucleotides are TGTGCCAGCAGCTTAAGGGCAGGCCCTTATAGCAATCAGCCCCAGCATTTT. This translates into CASSLRAGPYSNQPQHF.

The rearrangement joins TRBV19 to TRBJ1-2, with 7 nucleotides matching TRBD1. Germline CDR1 reads LNHDA; CDR2 reads SQIVND (reference sequence). The J segment lost 0 bases and the V segment lost 6 bases, leaving 10 bases of the junction unmatched. This CDR3 has 16 residues. CDR3: CASRDLTGRSNYGYTF. The CDR3 nucleotides read TGTGCCAGTAGAGATTTGACAGGGCGATCTAACTATGGCTACACCTTC. The complete variable domain, with remaining parts taken from reference TRBV19 and TRBJ1-2, reads DGGITQSPKYLFRKEGQNVTLSCEQNLNHDAMYWYRQDPGQGLRLIYYSQIVNDFQKGDIAEGYSVSREKKESFPLTVTSAQKNPTAFYLCASRDLTGRSNYGYTFGSGTRLTVV.

The genes are TRBV18 and TRBJ2-3, with D unresolved. V lost 3 bases and J 0 bases, leaving 13 bases between the germline ends. Germline CDR1 reads KGHSH; CDR2 reads LQKENI. The CDR3 is 16 amino acids. The CDR3 loop is CASSPRYSFSTDTQYF. The CDR3 DNA reads TGTGCCAGCTCACCGAGATACTCCTTTAGCACAGATACGCAGTATTTT.

The chain combines TRBV18 with TRBJ1-1; 7 nucleotides align to TRBD1. Unmatched junction bases numbered 14, after V lost 4 bases and J lost 6 bases. From germline, CDR1 is KGHSH and CDR2 LQKENI. This CDR3 has 16 amino acids. The CDR3: CASSQGTETSGAEAFF. In nucleotides, the CDR3 is TGTGCCAGCTCACAAGGGACAGAAACATCTGGCGCTGAAGCTTTCTTT.

This rearrangement joins TRBV10-3 to TRBJ2-1, with D unclear. This CDR3 contains 18 residues. CDR1 is ENHRY, CDR2 SYGVKD, per germline. Trimming removed 3 bases from V and 0 bases from J, with 18 bases in between. The CDR3 nucleotides are TGTGCCATCAGTGAAATCGCACAGTGGGCCGGCTCCTACAATGAGCAGTTCTTC. Its protein product is CAISEIAQWAGSYNEQFF.